The clone carrying this T cell receptor (beta chain) has only a few counts. Antigen unknown. The V gene's germline CDR1 is SGDLS and CDR2 YYNGEE. The CDR3 sequence is 14 residues long. Trimming took 3 bases from V and 0 from J, leaving 7 bases between them. The data belong to a study of T-cell memory formation after mild COVID-19. It was 5'RACE with constant-segment primers that produced the TCR alpha and TCR beta cDNA libraries, which carried sample barcodes and UMIs. TCRdb ran MiXCR on the 5' RACE reads and lists one entry per CDR3 protein. The table has fewer than 400,000 distinct CDR3 sequences, over 10% seen once. Study results and limitations: Memory sampled before infection contained some responding clones, suggesting cross-reactive memory joined.

The source is a man between 18 and 29 years old who had mild COVID-19 (a few samples of this study predate the infection). Cell type and time point are not known. Sequencing used PBMCs or a T cell subset sorted from them (not recorded which). The chain joins TRBV9 to TRBJ1-5; D remains unclear. The CDR3 DNA sequence: TGTGCCAGCAGCGCCGATTATAGCAATCAGCCCCAGCATTTT. The encoded protein is CASSADYSNQPQHF.